The 8 T cell receptor beta chains below were found in one sample sequenced in a study of blood T cell repertoires in COVID-19 (dated by TCRdb to 2018 to 2021). Preparation of the library involved the immunoSEQ multiplex PCR assay. The table comes from immuneACCESS by way of TCRdb, which keeps in-frame sequences with V and J called. Part of the clones is missing from these tables; in studies checked, under half for an unresolved V gene and the rest for unknown reasons. In this sample the table shows roughly 95,000 clones, roughly 86% of which occur a single time. 6% to 7.5% of the sample belongs to the ten largest clones. Source material: peripheral blood. These receptors were collected from a man aged 50-60 years with active or convalescent COVID-19.

The chain carries TRBV19 and TRBJ2-6; no definite D call. The germline V gene has CDR1 LNHDA and CDR2 SQIVND (reference sequence). Trimming removed 1 base at V and 1 base at J, with 5 bases between. The CDR3 loop spans 15 amino acids. The CDR3 protein is CASSIGGSGANVLTF. The CDR3 nucleotides are TGTGCCAGTAGTATAGGAGGTTCTGGGGCCAACGTCCTGACTTTC.

This clone was seen only once. The V and J genes are TRBV11-2 and TRBJ2-1; 7 bases are shared with TRBD1. Germline assignment: CDR1 SGHAT and CDR2 FQNNGV. The CDR3 loop spans 14 amino acids. The trim removed 6 bases at V and 1 base at J, leaving 3 bases unmatched. The CDR3 DNA sequence: TGTGCCAGCAGTGTGACAGGGTCCTACAATGAGCAGTTCTTC. Residues: CASSVTGSYNEQFF.

This chain links TRBV5-1 with TRBJ2-6; TRBD2 aligns across 10 bases. The CDR3 is 19 residues long. J lost 4 bases, V lost 4 bases, and 14 bases had no gene match. Germline V gives CDR1 SGHRS, CDR2 YFSETQ. The CDR3 loop reads CASSHSSVAGGSGANVLTF. In nucleotides, the CDR3 is TGCGCCAGCAGCCACTCATCCGTAGCGGGGGGATCAGGGGCCAACGTCCTGACTTTC.

The chain couples TRBV18 to TRBJ2-7, with 7 bases lining up with TRBD2. J gave up 0 bases and V 2 bases, and 13 bases lay outside the gene matches. Germline V lookup: CDR1 KGHSH, CDR2 LQKENI. The CDR3 is made up of 18 amino acids. The CDR3 DNA reads TGTGCCAGCTCACCAATTGGGCCTGGGCTAGCGGACTCCTACGAGCAGTACTTC. It encodes CASSPIGPGLADSYEQYF.

The chain recombines TRBV10-3 with TRBJ2-2; D uncertain. Germline assignment: CDR1 ENHRY and CDR2 SYGVKD. This CDR3 contains 14 residues. V was clipped by 4 bases and J by 1 base, with 7 bases between them. CDR3 residues: CAISVGGNTGELFF. In nucleotides, the CDR3 is TGTGCCATCAGTGTTGGCGGGAACACCGGGGAGCTGTTTTTT.

The chain is built from TRBV6-1 and TRBJ2-2; unclear D gene. This CDR3 has 17 residues. V was pared by 2 bases and J by 6 bases, with 19 bases between. Germline CDR1 and CDR2: MNHNS and SASEGT. Written as DNA, the CDR3 is TGTGCCAGCAGTGAACTATCCCGATGGTCGATTCCCGGGGAGCTGTTTTTT. This translates into CASSELSRWSIPGELFF.

The genes are TRBV19 and TRBJ2-1; 10 bases map to TRBD1. V trimming: 7 bases; J trimming: 3 bases; junction bases outside the gene matches: 6. Germline V gene data show CDR1 as LNHDA and CDR2 as SQIVND (reference sequence). The CDR3 loop spans 15 amino acids. Here the CDR3 reads CASTPTGGDYNEQFF. CDR3 nucleotide sequence: TGTGCCAGTACCCCGACAGGGGGCGACTACAATGAGCAGTTCTTC.

The V call is TRBV18, the J call TRBJ1-2; D is ambiguous. There are 15 residues in the CDR3. Germline lookup yields CDR1 KGHSH and CDR2 LQKENI. The V gene lost 2 bases and the J gene lost 1 base, with 11 bases spanning the gap. CDR3 sequence: CASSPLGRDNYGYTF. The CDR3 nucleotides are TGTGCCAGCTCACCATTGGGCCGGGATAACTATGGCTACACCTTC.